The T cell receptor beta chain under discussion was sequenced for a study of blood T cell repertoires in COVID-19. Study background: Sample material is recorded as cDNA or gDNA derived from T cells, B-cell-depleted T cells, or PBMCs.

Categorization into cohorts depended on clinical history that participants reported. Original processing notes: The assay estimated nucleated cells by amplifying reference gene primers. Measured with immunoSEQ multiplex PCR; TCRdb has only the in-frame clones, and not every one. V and J calls and clone size follow that table, whereas D and trimming were derived from the DNA. The data contain approximately 210,000 clones, about nine tenths of them singletons. This CDR3 has 16 residues. Per the germline V gene, CDR1 is MDHEN and CDR2 is SYDVKM. The V segment lost 7 bases and the J segment 8 bases; nucleotides outside the gene matches: 18. This clone was detected a few times.

Sequenced input: PBMCs or T cells enriched from blood (not recorded which). The TCR sequence derives from a man younger than 45 in a cohort exposed to, infected with or recovered from COVID-19 (not recorded which). The chain recombines TRBV28 with TRBJ2-7, with TRBD1 matching over 9 bases. CDR3 in amino acids: CASTGPGTGSAFKQYF. In DNA form, the CDR3 reads TGTGCCAGCACGGGGCCCGGGACAGGGTCGGCGTTCAAGCAGTACTTC.